The next 2 T cell receptor beta chains were all read from a single sample in a study of monozygotic twins with inflammatory bowel disease (dated by TCRdb to between 2017 and 2020). Receptors were amplified or captured by 5' RACE. The instrument given in TCRdb is Illumina HiSeq 2500. TCRdb reprocessed the raw reads; every CDR3 protein sequence is a single record, and DNA is not supplied. The sample table holds some 130,000 distinct CDR3 sequences. In total, the top ten clones hold around 1.2% of the sample. Sequencing was done on a sample of blood. These receptors all stem from a human donor with ulcerative colitis or Crohn's disease, or a healthy co-twin of an affected twin (not recorded which).

The CDR3 loop is CASSLQGQTQYF. The chain is built from TRBV5-1 and TRBJ2-5; with no DNA, the TCRdb D assignment of TRBD1 cannot be verified. This CDR3 region has 12 residues. Germline-derived CDR1 and CDR2 are SGHRS and YFSETQ.

The chain uses TRBV5-6 and TRBJ1-2; TCRdb outputs TRBD1, but without DNA this stays unchecked. Germline V gene lookup returns CDR1 SGHDT and CDR2 YYEEEE. The CDR3 is made up of 14 amino acids. CDR3 residues: CACSLTGGAYGYTF.